This TCR beta chain was captured by sequencing in a study of cytomegalovirus exposure and HLA in healthy donors. Regarding the study as a whole: The study recorded about 160 TCR beta chains that were cytomegalovirus-associated. Through in vitro validation, three CMV-associated chains were shown to be specific for CMV antigens. Other equally common chains were less clonally expanded than HLA-associated TCR beta chains, a later analysis showed. Donors were assumed by presence/absence analyses to have roughly uniform sequencing depth.

J was trimmed by 2 bases and V by 1 base; bases with no gene match: 6. CDR1 KGHSH and CDR2 LQKENI come from the germline V gene. This CDR3 is built from 16 residues. Primers included in the PCR were 60 Vbeta and 13 Jbeta primers. TCRdb's copy holds only in-frame clones and misses some; the assay was immunoSEQ multiplex PCR. This sample has about 150,000 clones, with approximately 81% found just once. A word on this clone: Its antigen is currently unknown.

The sequence was obtained from a woman aged 40 to 55 in good health and CMV-seropositive. V is TRBV18 and J is TRBJ2-7; 9 nucleotides line up with TRBD1. Sample: PBMCs. CDR3 sequence: CASSPQWDRAAYEQYF. The DNA for the CDR3 is TGTGCCAGCTCACCACAATGGGACAGGGCCGCCTACGAGCAGTACTTC.